Below, 21 T cell receptor beta chains from the same sample are listed, as sequenced in a study of OX40 agonist ivuxolimab in advanced cancers. Sequencing used immunoSEQ multiplex PCR; TCRdb keeps in-frame clones, though not all of them. The data show approximately 82,000 clones, 70% to 90% seen once. Sequencing used CD4+ or CD8+ T cells sorted from blood, obtained in a trial of the OX40 agonist ivuxolimab. These receptors were collected from an adult with an advanced solid tumor such as melanoma, head and neck, liver or kidney cancer.

This clone was observed at least ten times. Different DNA sequences within this sample yield the same CDR3. The chain recombines TRBV4-2 with TRBJ2-1; TRBD2 agrees at 10 bases. The V gene's germline CDR1 is LGHNA and CDR2 YNFKEQ. This CDR3 has 16 amino acids. The trim removed 0 bases at V and 4 bases at J, leaving 3 bases unmatched. The CDR3 sequence: CASSQDLAGGYNEQFF. CDR3 in DNA: TGTGCCAGCAGCCAAGATTTAGCGGGAGGTTACAATGAGCAGTTCTTC.

The chain combines TRBV5-1 with TRBJ2-7; D unresolved. Germline CDR1 and CDR2: SGHRS and YFSETQ. V was shortened by 5 bases and J by 0 bases, with 12 bases between the two germline ends. The CDR3 is made up of 14 amino acids. CDR3 sequence reads: CASRPSIDSYEQYF. The CDR3 DNA sequence: TGCGCCAGCAGGCCATCCATAGACTCCTACGAGCAGTACTTC.

The J gene is TRBJ2-7, the V gene TRBV4-1; D perhaps matches TRBD1 (6 bases). Trimming pared 1 base from V and 4 bases from J, leaving 11 bases between. There are 14 residues in the CDR3. Per germline, CDR1 MGHRA and CDR2 YSYEKL. The chain's CDR3 is CASSQVQGIYEQYF. DNA for the CDR3: TGCGCCAGCAGCCAAGTACAGGGAATTTACGAGCAGTACTTC.

This chain connects TRBV30 to TRBJ2-7; 7 bases are a match to TRBD1. V was pared by 4 bases and J by 6 bases, with 6 bases of the junction left unmatched. The length of the CDR3 is 12 residues. Looked up from germline, CDR1 is GTSNPN and CDR2 is SVGIG (reference sequence). The CDR3 DNA reads TGTGCCTGGACTACCGGGACAGCCGAGCAGTACTTC. The encoded protein is CAWTTGTAEQYF.

V is TRBV5-1 and J is TRBJ1-3, with a possible D match to TRBD1 (5 bases). The CDR3 spans 15 residues. The germline V and J ends were trimmed by 4 bases and 0 bases, with 11 bases remaining between them. Germline V gives CDR1 SGHRS, CDR2 YFSETQ. In DNA, the CDR3 is TGCGCCAGCAGCCGGGGACTGCCCTCTGGAAACACCATATATTTT. Its translation: CASSRGLPSGNTIYF.

This chain's CDR3 is CASSANREQYF. The DNA of the CDR3 is TGTGCCAGCAGCGCCAACCGGGAGCAGTACTTC. This chain links TRBV7-9 with TRBJ2-7; D not certain. CDR3 length equals 11 residues. The V gene lost 5 bases and the J gene lost 7 bases, with 9 bases spanning the gap. Germline assignment: CDR1 SEHNR and CDR2 FQNEAQ (reference sequence).

CDR3 in DNA: TGTGCCACCAGCAGGGGAGTTGGCCTGATTAACTACGAGCAGTACTTC. It is translated as CATSRGVGLINYEQYF. J is TRBJ2-7 and V is TRBV15; a weak D match, TRBD2 (5 bases). CDR3 size: 16 residues. Trimming stripped 3 bases from V and 3 bases from J, with 18 bases between. The germline gives CDR1 LNHNV, CDR2 YYDKDF (reference sequence).

DNA for the CDR3: TGTGCCAGCCAATCTAGCGGGAGGTACGAGCAGTACTTC. This encodes CASQSSGRYEQYF. The chain links TRBV27 to TRBJ2-7; 11 bases map to TRBD2. There are 13 residues in the CDR3. Per germline, CDR1 MNHEY and CDR2 SMNVEV (reference sequence). Trimming removed 8 bases from V and 4 bases from J; junction bases left unmatched: 4.

The chain uses TRBV7-2 and TRBJ2-5; 7 positions agree with TRBD2. Germline V gene sequence: CDR1 SGHTA, CDR2 FQGNSA. CDR3 length equals 15 residues. With V trimmed by 1 base and J by 3 bases, 5 bases remained unmatched. CDR3 in amino acids: CASSLVGGSEETQYF. The DNA for the CDR3 is TGTGCCAGCAGCTTAGTAGGCGGGAGTGAAGAGACCCAGTACTTC.

The chain combines TRBV9 with TRBJ2-5; 7 bases line up with TRBD2. V shed 0 bases and J 0 bases; nucleotides not matched to a gene: 5. This CDR3 contains 16 residues. Per germline, CDR1 SGDLS and CDR2 YYNGEE. The CDR3 here is CASSVGDYTYQETQYF. The DNA of the CDR3 is TGTGCCAGCAGCGTAGGGGACTACACGTACCAAGAGACCCAGTACTTC.

The CDR3 is CASSLKGSNEKLFF. The CDR3 DNA is TGCGCCAGCAGCTTGAAAGGGTCTAATGAAAAACTGTTTTTT. The chain has TRBV5-1 and TRBJ1-4; D unresolved. The CDR3 is 14 residues long. The ends were cut back, 1 base at V and 3 bases at J, with 7 bases in the middle. Germline CDR1 and CDR2: SGHRS and YFSETQ.

CDR3 in DNA: TGTGCCAGCAGCACCCTAGCGGGAGAGTACAATGAGCAGTTCTTC. Protein product: CASSTLAGEYNEQFF. The V call is TRBV7-3, the J call TRBJ2-1, with 10 positions matching TRBD2. CDR1 and CDR2 (germline): SGHTA, FQGTGA. The V gene end was trimmed by 5 bases and the J gene end by 4 bases; junction bases not matched to a gene: 5. This CDR3 contains 15 residues.

This chain connects TRBV28 to TRBJ2-7; a weak D match, TRBD2 (6 bases). The CDR3 has 15 amino acids. CDR1 and CDR2 from the germline V gene are MDHEN and SYDVKM. The V gene lost 5 bases and the J gene lost 3 bases, with 17 bases spanning the gap. The CDR3 loop reads CASSPTGGDDYEQYF. Written as DNA, the CDR3 is TGTGCCAGCAGTCCAACAGGAGGGGACGACTACGAGCAGTACTTC.

The rearrangement joins TRBV2 to TRBJ2-5; TRBD1 aligns across 12 bases. The CDR3 extends over 15 amino acids. The trim removed 11 bases at V and 5 bases at J, leaving 12 bases unmatched. Germline V gene lookup returns CDR1 SNHLY and CDR2 FYNNEI. The CDR3 loop reads CALNWDRGRGETQYF. The CDR3, as DNA: TGTGCCCTAAATTGGGACAGGGGGCGGGGGGAGACCCAGTACTTC.

The CDR3 reads CASSEFGGNTIYF. As DNA, the CDR3 is TGTGCCAGCAGTGAATTTGGGGGAAACACCATATATTTT. The chain links TRBV6-1 to TRBJ1-3; D not certain. This CDR3 region has 13 residues. CDR1 is MNHNS and CDR2 is SASEGT in the germline V gene. Trimming pared 2 bases from V and 4 bases from J, leaving 6 bases between.

V gene TRBV7-6 combines with J gene TRBJ2-2, with D possibly matching TRBD2 (5 bases). Germline values: CDR1 SGHVS, CDR2 FNYEAQ. Trimming cost V 3 bases and J 5 bases, with 16 bases left between them. This CDR3 region has 16 residues. The CDR3 DNA reads as TGTGCCAGCAGCTTCCTTGCCGGGGATGTTACCGGGGAGCTGTTTTTT. Its translation is CASSFLAGDVTGELFF.

V usage is TRBV2 and J usage is TRBJ2-7; 12 bases are shared with TRBD2. This CDR3 contains 15 residues. Germline CDR1 SNHLY, CDR2 FYNNEI. V lost 6 bases to trimming and J lost 5 bases; unmatched junction nucleotides: 8. The CDR3 spells CASRVRLAGEHEQYF. The CDR3 nucleotides are TGTGCCAGCAGGGTTCGACTAGCGGGGGAGCACGAGCAGTACTTC.

The genes are TRBV2 and TRBJ1-4; 9 bases agree with TRBD1. V trimming: 7 bases; J trimming: 6 bases; junction bases outside the gene matches: 3. Germline V gene sequence: CDR1 SNHLY, CDR2 FYNNEI. The CDR3 totals 13 residues. CDR3 sequence reads: CASKQGADEKLFF. In DNA form, the CDR3 reads TGTGCCAGCAAACAGGGGGCTGATGAAAAACTGTTTTTT.

This chain connects TRBV5-1 to TRBJ2-5, with 11 positions matching TRBD1. The CDR3 runs to 18 residues. CDR1 and CDR2 from the germline V gene are SGHRS and YFSETQ. V lost 0 bases to trimming and J lost 4 bases; unmatched junction nucleotides: 11. The CDR3 is CASSLAVLGQGGGETQYF. CDR3 coding DNA: TGCGCCAGCAGCTTGGCCGTTTTGGGACAGGGGGGCGGAGAGACCCAGTACTTC.

The chain couples TRBV18 to TRBJ2-1, with D tentatively TRBD1 or TRBD2 (5 bases each). The V gene's germline CDR1 is KGHSH and CDR2 LQKENI. This CDR3 is 15 amino acids long. The V end lost 3 bases, the J end lost 3 bases, and 12 bases lay between the germline ends. CDR3 residues: CASSPEGRSYNEQFF. Written as DNA, the CDR3 is TGTGCCAGCTCACCCGAGGGACGGAGCTACAATGAGCAGTTCTTC.

V is TRBV4-2 and J is TRBJ2-3, with TRBD1 matching over 8 bases. Looked up from germline, CDR1 is LGHNA and CDR2 is YNFKEQ. The CDR3 has 16 residues. V was clipped by 0 bases and J by 4 bases; unmatched bases: 6. CDR3 amino acids: CASSQDGAGGPDTQYF. CDR3 sequence (DNA): TGTGCCAGCAGCCAAGATGGGGCAGGGGGCCCAGATACGCAGTATTTT.